The table lists the clone carrying this T cell receptor (beta chain) with a few counts. Measured with immunoSEQ multiplex PCR; TCRdb has only the in-frame clones, and not every one. Among some 180,000 clones listed, approximately 83% were seen once. This entry is derived from a study of blood T cell repertoires in COVID-19. V was clipped by 7 bases and J by 2 bases, with 7 bases between them. Germline V gives CDR1 SGDLS, CDR2 YYNGEE. This CDR3 spans 12 amino acids. The clonotype was recovered from a man between 65 and 79 years old with active or convalescent COVID-19. The chain joins TRBV9 to TRBJ2-1; a possible D gene is TRBD1 (5 bases). Material for sequencing was peripheral blood. Here the CDR3 DNA reads TGTGCCAGCTCACAGGCCTACAATGAGCAGTTCTTC. Protein: CASSQAYNEQFF.